This T cell receptor beta chain was retrieved from a study of T cells after yellow fever vaccination. General study points: Weaker overall was a secondary response that nonetheless peaked faster, on day 5 versus 15.

Turning to this clonotype: Its antigen is unknown.

V was clipped by 3 bases and J by 3 bases, with 12 bases between them. The CDR3 runs 14 residues. In germline, CDR1 is KGHSH, CDR2 LQKENI. TCRdb reprocessed the 5' RACE reads with MiXCR, giving one entry per CDR3 protein. The sample yields 300,000 or so distinct CDR3 sequences, roughly 13% seen once. This TCR derives from a man aged 30-40 years who received the YFV17D yellow fever vaccine. The sequencing here drew on CD4+ T cells sorted from PBMCs, taken 45 days after the yellow fever booster vaccination. The rearrangement uses TRBV18 and TRBJ2-7; no reliable D call. CDR3 sequence: CASSPRHDHYEQYF. Here the CDR3 DNA reads TGTGCCAGCTCACCCCGACATGACCACTACGAGCAGTACTTC. Filled out from reference TRBV18 and TRBJ2-7, the complete variable domain reads NAGVMQNPRHLVRRRGQEARLRCSPMKGHSHVYWYRQLPEEGLKFMVYLQKENIIDESGMPKERFSAEFPKEGPSILRIQQVVRGDSAAYFCASSPRHDHYEQYFGPGTRLTVT.